Listed below are T cell receptor beta chains from one sample, sequenced in a study of cytomegalovirus exposure and HLA in healthy donors. The assay was immunoSEQ multiplex PCR, and TCRdb's table has in-frame clones only and misses some. The sample has about 150,000 clones, approximately 71% seen once. Sequencing was done on a sample of PBMCs. The receptors come from a man aged 25-45 years in good health and CMV-seropositive. The CDR3 runs from the conserved cysteine through the conserved F or W. D genes are given only for firm matches. Where a row states a size, it is once, few, many or the class of an expanded clone; other rows omit it.

size	J	length	D	V	CDR3	DNA
NA	TRBJ2-7	12	NA	TRBV10-1	CASSANYYEQYF	TGCGCCAGCAGCGCCAACTACTACGAGCAGTACTTC
NA	TRBJ1-2	14	TRBD1	TRBV6-1	CASSRQGHNYGYTF	TGTGCCAGCAGCAGACAGGGACATAACTATGGCTACACCTTC
NA	TRBJ2-7	13	NA	TRBV11-2	CASSRDFPYEQYF	TGTGCCAGCAGCCGGGACTTTCCCTACGAGCAGTACTTC
NA	TRBJ1-2	13	NA	TRBV2	CASSDRVNYGYTF	TGTGCCAGCAGTGACAGGGTAAACTATGGCTACACCTTC
NA	TRBJ1-5	15	TRBD1	TRBV12-5	CASGSGQGSNQPQHF	TGCGCTAGTGGATCCGGACAGGGCAGCAATCAGCCCCAGCATTTT
few	TRBJ2-5	15	TRBD1	TRBV11-3	CASSLATGAQETQYF	TGTGCCAGCAGCTTAGCAACAGGGGCTCAAGAGACCCAGTACTTC
NA	TRBJ2-1	14	NA	TRBV7-2	CASNPKPGYNEQFF	TGTGCCAGCAATCCAAAACCGGGTTACAATGAGCAGTTCTTC
NA	TRBJ2-7	14	TRBD2	TRBV6-6	CASASGRSSDEQYF	TGTGCCAGCGCGAGCGGGAGAAGCAGCGACGAGCAGTACTTC
NA	TRBJ2-1	15	TRBD1	TRBV7-3	CASSSGTGGTYEQFF	TGTGCCAGCAGCTCGGGGACAGGGGGTACGTATGAGCAGTTCTTC
NA	TRBJ1-2	17	TRBD1	TRBV5-1	CASSFGTFDRVNYGYTF	TGCGCCAGCAGCTTTGGAACCTTCGACAGGGTTAACTATGGCTACACCTTC
NA	TRBJ2-5	15	NA	TRBV21-1	CASSKPPGQEIEQYF	TGTGCCAGCAGCAAACCTCCGGGACAGGAGATAGAGCAGTACTTC
NA	TRBJ2-7	15	NA	TRBV21-1	CASNKLAGVGYEQYF	TGTGCCAGCAACAAACTAGCGGGAGTCGGGTACGAGCAGTACTTC
once	TRBJ1-1	14	NA	TRBV6-5	CASRPPGENTEAFF	TGTGCCAGCAGACCTCCGGGGGAGAACACTGAAGCTTTCTTT
NA	TRBJ1-1	14	NA	TRBV27	CASSFALRGTEAFF	TGTGCCAGCAGTTTCGCTCTACGGGGCACTGAAGCTTTCTTT
NA	TRBJ2-7	17	NA	TRBV7-9	CASSFRVPGASAYEQYF	TGTGCCAGCAGCTTTAGGGTTCCGGGAGCGAGCGCATACGAGCAGTACTTC
NA	TRBJ2-7	16	NA	TRBV25-1	CASSGSGAPSSYEQYF	TGTGCCAGCAGTGGGTCGGGAGCGCCATCCTCCTACGAGCAGTACTTC
NA	TRBJ2-7	19	TRBD2	TRBV11-2	CASSLALAGGIQSSYEQYF	TGTGCCAGCAGCCTCGCTCTAGCGGGAGGGATACAAAGCTCCTACGAGCAGTACTTC
NA	TRBJ2-7	17	TRBD2	TRBV25-1	CASSPTADGGGQSEQYF	TGTGCCAGCAGCCCGACCGCAGACGGGGGGGGCCAGAGCGAGCAGTACTTC
NA	TRBJ2-3	16	TRBD2	TRBV5-4	CASSFWGGSGTDTQYF	TGTGCCAGCAGCTTCTGGGGGGGGAGCGGGACAGATACGCAGTATTTT
NA	TRBJ1-4	15	TRBD1	TRBV7-9	CASSPGTGGGEKLFF	TGTGCCAGCAGCCCCGGGACAGGGGGCGGTGAAAAACTGTTTTTT
NA	TRBJ1-1	14	TRBD1	TRBV18	CASSRDREDTEAFF	TGTGCCAGCTCGCGGGACAGGGAGGACACTGAAGCTTTCTTT
NA	TRBJ2-5	14	NA	TRBV18	CASSLRGVDETQYF	TGTGCCAGCTCACTCAGGGGCGTGGATGAGACCCAGTACTTC
NA	TRBJ1-5	14	TRBD1	TRBV28	CASSSGQGDQPQHF	TGTGCCAGCAGTTCAGGACAGGGGGATCAGCCCCAGCATTTT
once	TRBJ2-1	15	TRBD1	TRBV18	CASSPPGTAKKEQFF	TGTGCCAGCTCACCACCCGGGACAGCGAAGAAGGAGCAGTTCTTC